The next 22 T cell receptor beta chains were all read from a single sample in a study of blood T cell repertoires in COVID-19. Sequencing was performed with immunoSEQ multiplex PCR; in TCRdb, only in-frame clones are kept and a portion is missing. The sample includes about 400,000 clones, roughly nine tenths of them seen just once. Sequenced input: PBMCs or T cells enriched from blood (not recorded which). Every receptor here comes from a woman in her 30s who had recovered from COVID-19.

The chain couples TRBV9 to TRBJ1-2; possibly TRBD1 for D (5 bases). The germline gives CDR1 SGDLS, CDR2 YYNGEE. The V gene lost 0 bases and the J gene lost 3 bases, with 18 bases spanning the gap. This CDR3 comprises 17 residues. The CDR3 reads CASSVAMDIQQDYGYTF. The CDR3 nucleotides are TGTGCCAGCAGCGTAGCGATGGACATACAACAGGACTATGGCTACACCTTC. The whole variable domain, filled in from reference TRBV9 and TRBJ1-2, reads DSGVTQTPKHLITATGQRVTLRCSPRSGDLSVYWYQQSLDQGLQFLIQYYNGEERAKGNILERFSAQQFPDLHSELNLSSLELGDSALYFCASSVAMDIQQDYGYTFGSGTRLTVV.

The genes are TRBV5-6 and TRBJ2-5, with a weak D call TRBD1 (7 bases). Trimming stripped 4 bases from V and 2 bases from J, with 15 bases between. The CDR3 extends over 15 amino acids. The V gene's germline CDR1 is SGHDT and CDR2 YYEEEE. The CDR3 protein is CASSGGGQLQETQYF. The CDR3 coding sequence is TGTGCCAGCAGCGGAGGGGGACAGCTACAAGAGACCCAGTACTTC.

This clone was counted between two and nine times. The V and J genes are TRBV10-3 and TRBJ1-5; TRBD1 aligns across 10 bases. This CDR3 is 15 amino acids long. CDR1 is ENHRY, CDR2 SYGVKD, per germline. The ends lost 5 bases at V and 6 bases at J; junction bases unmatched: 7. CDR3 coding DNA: TGTGCCATCAGTCCCGGGACAGGGGTCTTTCAGCCCCAGCATTTT. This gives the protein CAISPGTGVFQPQHF.

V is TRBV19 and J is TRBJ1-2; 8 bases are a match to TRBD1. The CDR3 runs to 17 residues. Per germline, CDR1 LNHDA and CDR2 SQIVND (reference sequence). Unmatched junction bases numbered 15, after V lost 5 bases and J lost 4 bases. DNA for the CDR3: TGTGCCAGTAGTTCACTACGGGACAGGTCCGGATTCTATGGCTACACCTTC. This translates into CASSSLRDRSGFYGYTF.

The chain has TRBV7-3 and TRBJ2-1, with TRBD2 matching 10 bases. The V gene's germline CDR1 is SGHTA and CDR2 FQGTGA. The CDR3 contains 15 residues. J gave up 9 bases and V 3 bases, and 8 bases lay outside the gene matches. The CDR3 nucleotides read TGTGCCAGCAGCTTCACTAGCGGGACCCCAAGTGAGCAGTTCTTC. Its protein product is CASSFTSGTPSEQFF.

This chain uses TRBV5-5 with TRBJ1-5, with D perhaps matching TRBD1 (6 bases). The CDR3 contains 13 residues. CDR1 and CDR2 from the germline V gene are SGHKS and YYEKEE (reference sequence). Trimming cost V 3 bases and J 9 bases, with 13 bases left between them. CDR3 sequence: CASSSSQGLPQHF. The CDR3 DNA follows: TGTGCCAGCAGCTCATCACAGGGATTGCCCCAGCATTTT.

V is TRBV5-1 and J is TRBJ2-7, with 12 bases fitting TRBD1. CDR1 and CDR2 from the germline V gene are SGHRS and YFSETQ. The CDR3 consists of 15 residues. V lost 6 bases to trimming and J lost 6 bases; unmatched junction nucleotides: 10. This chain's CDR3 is CASTRLGQGAREQYF. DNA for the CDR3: TGCGCCAGCACCCGGTTGGGACAGGGGGCGCGCGAGCAGTACTTC.

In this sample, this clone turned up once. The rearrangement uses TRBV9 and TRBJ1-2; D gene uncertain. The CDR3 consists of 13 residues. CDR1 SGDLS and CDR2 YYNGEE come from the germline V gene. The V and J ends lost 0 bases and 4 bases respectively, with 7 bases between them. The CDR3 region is CASSVGRGYGYTF. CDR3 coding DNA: TGTGCCAGCAGCGTAGGGCGGGGCTATGGCTACACCTTC.

The CDR3 bases are TGTGCCAGCAGCCGCTTAGGTCAGGGGATTGGGGCCAACGTCCTGACTTTC. Amino acids: CASSRLGQGIGANVLTF. The rearrangement uses TRBV3-1 (or the pseudogene TRBV3-2) and TRBJ2-6; D is perhaps TRBD1 (6 bases). The CDR3 has 17 amino acids. CDR1 LGHDT and CDR2 YNNKEL come from the germline V gene (reference sequence). Trimming removed 4 bases at V and 3 bases at J, with 16 bases between.

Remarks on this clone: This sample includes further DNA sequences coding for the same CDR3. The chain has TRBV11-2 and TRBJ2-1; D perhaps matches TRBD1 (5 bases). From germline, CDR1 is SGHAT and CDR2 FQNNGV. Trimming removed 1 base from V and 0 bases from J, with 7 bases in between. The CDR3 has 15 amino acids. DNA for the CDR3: TGTGCCAGCAGCTTAGGACAGAGCTCCTACAATGAGCAGTTCTTC. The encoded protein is CASSLGQSSYNEQFF.

The CDR3 DNA reads as TGCAGTGCTAGTTTGGCAGACAATCAGCCCCAGCATTTT. Protein sequence: CSASLADNQPQHF. V usage is TRBV20-1 and J usage is TRBJ1-5, with D hard to call. The CDR3 loop spans 13 amino acids. V lost 3 bases and J lost 3, with 9 bases in between. Per germline, CDR1 DFQATT and CDR2 SNEGSKA (reference sequence).

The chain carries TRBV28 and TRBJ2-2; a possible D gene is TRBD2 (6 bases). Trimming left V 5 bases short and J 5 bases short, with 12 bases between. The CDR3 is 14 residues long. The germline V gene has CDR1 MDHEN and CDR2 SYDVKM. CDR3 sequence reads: CASSIGLITGELFF. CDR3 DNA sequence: TGTGCCAGCAGTATCGGACTAATTACCGGGGAGCTGTTTTTT.

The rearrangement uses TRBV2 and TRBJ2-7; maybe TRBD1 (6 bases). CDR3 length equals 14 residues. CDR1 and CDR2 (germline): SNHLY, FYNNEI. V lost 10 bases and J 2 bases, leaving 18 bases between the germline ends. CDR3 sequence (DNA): TGTGCCACCCTAACCCGGGACACAACCTACGAGCAGTACTTC. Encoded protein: CATLTRDTTYEQYF.

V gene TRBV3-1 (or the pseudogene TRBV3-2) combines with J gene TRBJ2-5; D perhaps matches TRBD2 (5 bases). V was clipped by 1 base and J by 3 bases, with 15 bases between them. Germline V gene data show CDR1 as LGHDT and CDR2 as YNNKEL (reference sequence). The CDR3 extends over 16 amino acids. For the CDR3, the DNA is TGTGCCAGCAGCCAAGCCCGGGGTGCAACGAAAGAGACCCAGTACTTC. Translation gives CASSQARGATKETQYF.

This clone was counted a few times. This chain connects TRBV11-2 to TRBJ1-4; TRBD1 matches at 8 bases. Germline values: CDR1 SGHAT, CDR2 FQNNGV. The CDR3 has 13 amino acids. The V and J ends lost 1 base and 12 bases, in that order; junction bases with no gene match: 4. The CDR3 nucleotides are TGTGCCAGCAGCTTAGCTGAGACAGGGGAACTGTTTTTT. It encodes CASSLAETGELFF.

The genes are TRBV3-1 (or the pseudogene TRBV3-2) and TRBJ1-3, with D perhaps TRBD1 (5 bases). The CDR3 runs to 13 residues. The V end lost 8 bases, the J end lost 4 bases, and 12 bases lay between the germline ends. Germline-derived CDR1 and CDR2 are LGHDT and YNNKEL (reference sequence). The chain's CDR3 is CASGLQGGNTIYF. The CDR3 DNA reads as TGTGCCAGCGGCCTGCAGGGCGGAAACACCATATATTTT.

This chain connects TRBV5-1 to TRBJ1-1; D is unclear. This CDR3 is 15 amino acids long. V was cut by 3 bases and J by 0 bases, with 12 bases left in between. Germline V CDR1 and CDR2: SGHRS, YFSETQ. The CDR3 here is CASSSNGGLNTEAFF. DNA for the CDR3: TGCGCCAGCAGCTCTAACGGAGGCTTGAACACTGAAGCTTTCTTT.

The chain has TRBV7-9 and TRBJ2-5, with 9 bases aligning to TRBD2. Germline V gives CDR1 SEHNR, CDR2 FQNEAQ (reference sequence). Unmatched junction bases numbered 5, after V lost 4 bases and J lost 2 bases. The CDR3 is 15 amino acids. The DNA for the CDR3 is TGTGCCAGCAGCTCGGGGACTAGCAGACAAGAGACCCAGTACTTC. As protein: CASSSGTSRQETQYF.

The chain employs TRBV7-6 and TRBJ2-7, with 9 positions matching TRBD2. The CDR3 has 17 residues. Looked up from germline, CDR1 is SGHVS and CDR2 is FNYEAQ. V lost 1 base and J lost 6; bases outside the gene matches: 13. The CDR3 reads CASSLEAWRGGISEQYF. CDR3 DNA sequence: TGTGCCAGCAGCTTAGAAGCCTGGCGGGGGGGAATCTCCGAGCAGTACTTC.

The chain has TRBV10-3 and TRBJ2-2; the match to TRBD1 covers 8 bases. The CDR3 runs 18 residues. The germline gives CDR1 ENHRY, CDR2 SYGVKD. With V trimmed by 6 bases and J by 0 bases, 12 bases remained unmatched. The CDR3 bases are TGTGCCATCAGAAACTTAGCACCGGGACAGGCGAACACCGGGGAGCTGTTTTTT. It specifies CAIRNLAPGQANTGELFF.

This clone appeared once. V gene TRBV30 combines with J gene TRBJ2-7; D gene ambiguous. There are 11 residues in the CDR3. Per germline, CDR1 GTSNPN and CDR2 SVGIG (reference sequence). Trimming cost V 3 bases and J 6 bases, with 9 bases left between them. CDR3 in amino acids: CAWSSGVEQYF. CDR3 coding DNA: TGTGCCTGGAGCTCTGGAGTCGAGCAGTACTTC.

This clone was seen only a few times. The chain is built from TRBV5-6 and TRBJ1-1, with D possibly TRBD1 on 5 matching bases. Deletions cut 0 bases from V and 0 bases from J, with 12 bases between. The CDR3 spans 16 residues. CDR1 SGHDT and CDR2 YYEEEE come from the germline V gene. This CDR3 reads CASSLGRVYMNTEAFF. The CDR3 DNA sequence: TGTGCCAGCAGCTTGGGCAGGGTTTACATGAACACTGAAGCTTTCTTT.